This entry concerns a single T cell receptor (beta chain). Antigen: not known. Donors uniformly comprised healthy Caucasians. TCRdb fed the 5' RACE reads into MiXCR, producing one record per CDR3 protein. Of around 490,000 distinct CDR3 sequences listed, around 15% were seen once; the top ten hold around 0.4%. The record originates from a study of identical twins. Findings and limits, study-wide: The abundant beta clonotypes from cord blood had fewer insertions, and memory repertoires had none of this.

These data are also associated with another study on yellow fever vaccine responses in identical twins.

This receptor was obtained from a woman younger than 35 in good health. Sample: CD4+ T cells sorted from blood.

The CDR3 protein is CASSSGVATEAFF. CDR3 bases: TGTGCCAGCAGCTCAGGGGTCGCCACTGAAGCTTTCTTT. This chain uses TRBV3-1 with TRBJ1-1, with D possibly being TRBD1 (6 bases). Per the germline V gene, CDR1 is LGHDT and CDR2 is YNNKEL (reference sequence). With 5 bases removed from V and 4 bases from J, the gap between germline ends came to 11 bases. This CDR3 has 13 residues.